Presented here are 24 T cell receptor beta chains from one specimen sequenced in a study of cytotoxic CD8 clonotypes in ibrutinib-treated CLL. Repertoires were generated with immunoSEQ multiplex PCR, while TCRdb's copy carries only in-frame clones and drops some. Among around 200,000 clones listed, approximately 70% were seen once. The starting material was PBMCs, obtained after 12 months of ibrutinib treatment. The receptor source for this set is a human donor with chronic lymphocytic leukemia.

This chain joins TRBV5-1 and TRBJ2-2, with a weak D call TRBD1 (5 bases). V lost 4 bases and J 4 bases, leaving 14 bases between the germline ends. Germline CDR1 reads SGHRS; CDR2 reads YFSETQ. The CDR3 spans 15 residues. The CDR3 nucleotides are TGCGCCAGCAGCCAGTTCCCCCAGGGCACCGGGGAGCTGTTTTTT. It is translated as CASSQFPQGTGELFF.

The chain joins TRBV14 to TRBJ2-7; the match to TRBD1 covers 9 bases. The V and J ends lost 3 bases and 1 base, in that order; junction bases with no gene match: 7. This CDR3 is 16 amino acids long. The germline V gene encodes CDR1 SGHDN and CDR2 FVKESK. Here the CDR3 reads CASSHMGGQGSYEQYF. Here the CDR3 DNA reads TGTGCCAGCAGCCATATGGGGGGACAGGGATCCTACGAGCAGTACTTC.

The CDR3 nucleotides are TGCGCCAGCAGTTACCGACAGGGGAACACTGAAGCTTTCTTT. As protein: CASSYRQGNTEAFF. This chain links TRBV5-1 with TRBJ1-1, with 7 bases that match TRBD1. Trimming took 5 bases from V and 1 from J; bases not matched to a gene: 5. The germline V gene encodes CDR1 SGHRS and CDR2 YFSETQ. CDR3 length: 14 amino acids. Supplemented by reference TRBV5-1 and TRBJ1-1, the full variable domain reads KAGVTQTPRYLIKTRGQQVTLSCSPISGHRSVSWYQQTPGQGLQFLFEYFSETQRNKGNFPGRFSGRQFSNSRSEMNVSTLELGDSALYLCASSYRQGNTEAFFGQGTRLTVV.

For the CDR3, the DNA is TGCGCCAGCAGCCAAACGGGAGGTCGCGACGAGCAGTACTTC. Translating it yields CASSQTGGRDEQYF. This chain connects TRBV4-1 to TRBJ2-7; 7 nucleotides align to TRBD2. Germline V gives CDR1 MGHRA, CDR2 YSYEKL. CDR3 length: 14 residues. V gave up 2 bases and J gave up 5 bases; unmatched junction bases: 6.

The chain joins TRBV30 to TRBJ1-1, with D possibly TRBD1 on 5 matching bases. This CDR3 is 12 amino acids long. Germline CDR1 reads GTSNPN; CDR2 reads SVGIG (reference sequence). Trimming shortened V by 5 bases and J by 7 bases, and 14 bases separated the two germline ends. The CDR3 region has the DNA TGTGCCTGGGTATATCGGGGGAGTGAAGCTTTCTTT. Amino acids: CAWVYRGSEAFF.

This clone showed up just a few times. This chain connects TRBV5-8 to TRBJ1-1; D is perhaps TRBD1 (5 bases). The ends were cut back, 3 bases at V and 5 bases at J, with 11 bases in the middle. The CDR3 sequence is 13 residues long. CDR1 is SGHTS and CDR2 is YDEGEE in the germline V gene. The CDR3 sequence is CASSSGPGTEAFF. DNA for the CDR3: TGTGCCAGCAGCTCGGGGCCGGGGACTGAAGCTTTCTTT.

The V and J genes are TRBV10-1 and TRBJ2-5, with D possibly TRBD2 on 6 matching bases. The CDR3 covers 12 residues. Germline assignment: CDR1 WNHNN and CDR2 SYGVQD (reference sequence). Trimming pared 10 bases from V and 5 bases from J, leaving 14 bases between. The CDR3 is CATARGRETQYF. The CDR3 DNA reads TGCGCCACGGCGCGGGGAAGGGAGACCCAGTACTTC.

This sequence joins TRBV27 and TRBJ1-2; 9 nucleotides line up with TRBD1. The CDR3 spans 14 residues. Germline lookup yields CDR1 MNHEY and CDR2 SMNVEV (reference sequence). J lost 5 bases, V lost 3 bases, and 4 bases had no gene match. Here the CDR3 reads CASSFATGGYGYTF. CDR3 nucleotides: TGTGCCAGCAGTTTTGCGACAGGGGGTTATGGCTACACCTTC.

The chain uses TRBV6-5 and TRBJ2-7; possible D gene TRBD1, 5 bases. V lost 6 bases, J lost 2 bases, and 11 bases lay in between. The CDR3 is 13 amino acids. CDR1 and CDR2 (germline): MNHEY, SVGAGI. CDR3 region: CASSPGYAYEQYF. The CDR3 nucleotides read TGTGCCAGCAGCCCAGGGTACGCCTACGAGCAGTACTTC.

This chain uses TRBV6-5 with TRBJ2-7; D uncertain. V lost 4 bases, J lost 0 bases, and 10 bases lay in between. The CDR3 has 14 residues. Germline CDR1 and CDR2: MNHEY and SVGAGI. The CDR3, as DNA: TGTGCCAGCAGTTGGTACAGCAGCTCCTACGAGCAGTACTTC. Its protein product is CASSWYSSSYEQYF.

The chain combines TRBV11-2 with TRBJ1-6; 7 bases agree with TRBD1. CDR1 is SGHAT and CDR2 is FQNNGV in the germline V gene. The CDR3 sequence is 15 residues long. The V gene end was trimmed by 5 bases and the J gene end by 6 bases; junction bases not matched to a gene: 7. The CDR3 sequence is CASSPRQGGNSPLHF. CDR3 coding DNA: TGTGCCAGCAGCCCTAGACAGGGAGGTAATTCACCCCTCCACTTT.

This sequence joins TRBV2 and TRBJ1-5; D call uncertain. The V and J ends lost 5 bases and 0 bases respectively, with 11 bases between them. The CDR3 spans 15 residues. CDR1 and CDR2 (germline): SNHLY, FYNNEI. The CDR3 nucleotides are TGTGCCAGCAGTACCCAGGATTATAGCAATCAGCCCCAGCATTTT. It encodes CASSTQDYSNQPQHF.

The rearrangement links TRBV5-1 to TRBJ2-1; the match to TRBD1 covers 11 bases. V shed 4 bases, J shed 7 bases, and the junction held 4 bases outside the gene matches. There are 14 residues in the CDR3. From germline, CDR1 is SGHRS and CDR2 YFSETQ. The CDR3 sequence is CASSTGQGVNEQFF. Here the CDR3 DNA reads TGCGCCAGCAGCACGGGACAGGGGGTAAATGAGCAGTTCTTC.

The V and J genes are TRBV19 and TRBJ1-1; 8 bases line up with TRBD1. Germline assignment: CDR1 LNHDA and CDR2 SQIVND (reference sequence). Germline trimming cut 8 bases from V and 5 bases from J; bases unmatched to any gene: 7. This CDR3 comprises 13 residues. CDR3: CASGQGAGTEAFF. CDR3 DNA: TGTGCCAGTGGTCAGGGGGCGGGGACTGAAGCTTTCTTT.

The rearrangement joins TRBV7-2 to TRBJ2-7; the D is unclear. Trimming cost V 1 base and J 2 bases, with 12 bases left between them. The CDR3 has 15 residues. From germline, CDR1 is SGHTA and CDR2 FQGNSA. CDR3 nucleotide sequence: TGTGCCAGCAGCTTAGGCGTCAGTACAACCTACGAGCAGTACTTC. It is translated as CASSLGVSTTYEQYF.

This chain uses TRBV7-3 with TRBJ2-1, with D perhaps given as TRBD1 or TRBD2 (5 bases each). V lost 5 bases and J 4 bases, leaving 36 bases between the germline ends. Germline V lookup: CDR1 SGHTA, CDR2 FQGTGA. The CDR3 is 22 residues long. The chain's CDR3 is CASSPPPDDIRDPTRPYNEQFF. The CDR3, as DNA: TGTGCCAGCAGCCCGCCCCCAGACGACATCCGGGACCCCACGAGACCGTACAATGAGCAGTTCTTC.

The gene calls are TRBV6-1 and TRBJ1-2; TRBD1 agrees at 7 bases. After removal of 4 bases from V and 5 bases from J, the junction contained 4 bases not matched to a gene. Germline loops: CDR1 MNHNS, CDR2 SASEGT. The CDR3 spans 13 residues. Here the CDR3 reads CASSGQGGYGYTF. The CDR3 DNA reads as TGTGCCAGCAGTGGACAGGGAGGGTATGGCTACACCTTC.

In this sample, this clone turned up a few times. The chain carries TRBV2 and TRBJ2-7; 9 bases are shared with TRBD1. CDR3 length equals 13 residues. Germline CDR1 is SNHLY and CDR2 is FYNNEI. V trimming: 6 bases; J trimming: 3 bases; junction bases outside the gene matches: 3. CDR3 nucleotide sequence: TGTGCCAGCAGGGCGGGACAGGGCTACGAGCAGTACTTC. Protein sequence: CASRAGQGYEQYF.

A few counts support this clone. The chain joins TRBV9 to TRBJ1-5; D is perhaps TRBD1 (5 bases). The CDR3 loop spans 15 amino acids. The V end lost 0 bases, the J end lost 3 bases, and 10 bases lay between the germline ends. Germline lookup yields CDR1 SGDLS and CDR2 YYNGEE. CDR3 amino acids: CASSVGQGHNQPQHF. Written as DNA, the CDR3 is TGTGCCAGCAGCGTAGGGCAGGGCCACAATCAGCCCCAGCATTTT.

This chain connects TRBV9 to TRBJ2-1, with D perhaps matching TRBD2 (6 bases). V was pared by 1 base and J by 10 bases, with 12 bases between. The CDR3 covers 13 residues. Per the germline V gene, CDR1 is SGDLS and CDR2 is YYNGEE. CDR3 nucleotide sequence: TGTGCCAGCAGCGTAACCCCTCGGGGGGAGCAGTTCTTC. Translation gives CASSVTPRGEQFF.

The V and J genes are TRBV15 and TRBJ2-7, with TRBD1 as a possible D gene (5 bases). Trimming cost V 3 bases and J 2 bases, with 17 bases left between them. This CDR3 has 16 residues. CDR1 and CDR2 from the germline V gene are LNHNV and YYDKDF (reference sequence). The chain's CDR3 is CATSSPTRQWAYEQYF. As DNA, the CDR3 is TGTGCCACCAGCAGCCCCACCCGACAGTGGGCCTACGAGCAGTACTTC.

This chain links TRBV2 with TRBJ1-1; perhaps TRBD1 as D (5 bases). The germline CDR1 and CDR2 sequences are SNHLY and FYNNEI. Trimming cost V 2 bases and J 0 bases, with 13 bases left between them. The CDR3 extends over 16 amino acids. The CDR3 is CASSERGGAMNTEAFF. The DNA of the CDR3 is TGTGCCAGCAGTGAACGGGGCGGAGCCATGAACACTGAAGCTTTCTTT.

The J gene is TRBJ2-6, the V gene TRBV30; D unclear. The CDR3 has 13 amino acids. Per the germline V gene, CDR1 is GTSNPN and CDR2 is SVGIG (reference sequence). V lost 8 bases to trimming and J lost 0 bases, with 8 bases between them. Here the CDR3 reads CALDTSGANVLTF. CDR3 coding DNA: TGTGCCCTCGACACCTCTGGGGCCAACGTCCTGACTTTC.

The rearrangement joins TRBV11-2 to TRBJ1-4; TRBD1 matches 8 bases. This CDR3 has 17 residues. The germline CDR1 and CDR2 sequences are SGHAT and FQNNGV. V was pared by 5 bases and J by 7 bases, with 15 bases of the junction left unmatched. CDR3 bases: TGTGCCAGCAGCCCTGGACAGGGTGTCTCTTTACGTGAAAAACTGTTTTTT. This gives the protein CASSPGQGVSLREKLFF.